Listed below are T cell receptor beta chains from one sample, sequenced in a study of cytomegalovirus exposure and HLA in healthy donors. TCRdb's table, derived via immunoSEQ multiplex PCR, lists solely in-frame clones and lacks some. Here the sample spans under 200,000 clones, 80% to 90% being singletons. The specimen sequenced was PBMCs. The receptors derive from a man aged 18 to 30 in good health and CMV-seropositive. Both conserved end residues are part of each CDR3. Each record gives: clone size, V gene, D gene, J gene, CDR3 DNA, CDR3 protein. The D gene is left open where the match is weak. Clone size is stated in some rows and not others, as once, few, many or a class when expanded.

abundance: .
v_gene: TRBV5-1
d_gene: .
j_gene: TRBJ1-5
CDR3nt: TGCGCCAGCAGCTTGGCCGCTGCGGATAGCAATCAGCCCCAGCATTTT
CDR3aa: CASSLAAADSNQPQHF

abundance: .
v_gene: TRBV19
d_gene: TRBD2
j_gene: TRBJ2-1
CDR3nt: TGTGCCAGTAGTATCGGGGCTAGCGGCAATGAGCAGTTCTTC
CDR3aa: CASSIGASGNEQFF

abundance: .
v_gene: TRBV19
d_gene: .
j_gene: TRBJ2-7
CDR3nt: TGTGCCAGTAGTATCGGGACATCCTACGAGCAGTACTTC
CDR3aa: CASSIGTSYEQYF

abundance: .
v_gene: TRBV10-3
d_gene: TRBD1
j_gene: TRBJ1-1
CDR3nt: TGTGCCATCAGTGTGGGGGACAGGGGGCTCGGTGAAGCTTTCTTT
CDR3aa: CAISVGDRGLGEAFF

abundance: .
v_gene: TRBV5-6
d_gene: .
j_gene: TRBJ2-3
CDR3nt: TGTGCCAGCAGCCTACGGGCCCCAGGAGGCACGCAGTATTTT
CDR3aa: CASSLRAPGGTQYF

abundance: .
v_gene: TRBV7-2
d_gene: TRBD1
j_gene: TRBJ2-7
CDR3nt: TGTGCCAGCAGATACGGGCCGGGACAGGGGACTCTTGATCGCGAGCAGTACTTC
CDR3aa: CASRYGPGQGTLDREQYF

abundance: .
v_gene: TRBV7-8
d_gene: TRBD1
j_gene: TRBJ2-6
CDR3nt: TGTGCCAGCAGCTACCGACAGGGCGCGATGTCCAACGTCCTGACTTTC
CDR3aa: CASSYRQGAMSNVLTF

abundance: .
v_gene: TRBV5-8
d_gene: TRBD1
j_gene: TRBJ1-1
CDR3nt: TGTGCCAGCAGCCACAGGGGGACTGAAGCTTTCTTT
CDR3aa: CASSHRGTEAFF

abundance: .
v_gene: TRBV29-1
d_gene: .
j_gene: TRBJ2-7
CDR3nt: TGCAGCGTTGTAATTACGGAGGGGACCTACGAGCAGTACTTC
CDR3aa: CSVVITEGTYEQYF

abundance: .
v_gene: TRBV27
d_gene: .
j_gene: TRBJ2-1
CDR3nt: TGTGCCAGCAGTTCCCGACAGGACCCCTACAATGAGCAGTTCTTC
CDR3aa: CASSSRQDPYNEQFF

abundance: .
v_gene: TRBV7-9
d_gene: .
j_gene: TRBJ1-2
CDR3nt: TGTGCCAGCACCTTTGGGGGAGGCTATGGCTACACCTTC
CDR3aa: CASTFGGGYGYTF

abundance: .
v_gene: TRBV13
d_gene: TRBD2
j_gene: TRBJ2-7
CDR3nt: TGTGCCAGCAGCTTAGAAGGCCTAGCGGGGACCTACGAGCAGTACTTC
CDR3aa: CASSLEGLAGTYEQYF

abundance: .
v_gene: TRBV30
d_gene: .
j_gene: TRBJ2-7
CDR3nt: TGTGCCTGGAGTGTAACTAGAACCTACGAGCAGTACTTC
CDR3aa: CAWSVTRTYEQYF

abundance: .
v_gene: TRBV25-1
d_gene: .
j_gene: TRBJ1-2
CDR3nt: TGTGCCAGCAGTGAATTTCGTGGAGGCCTCTATGGCTACACCTTC
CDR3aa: CASSEFRGGLYGYTF

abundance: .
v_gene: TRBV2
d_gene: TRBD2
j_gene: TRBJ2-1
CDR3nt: TGTGCCGGAAGGCGGCTAGCGGCACACAACTCCTACAATGAGCAGTTCTTC
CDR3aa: CAGRRLAAHNSYNEQFF

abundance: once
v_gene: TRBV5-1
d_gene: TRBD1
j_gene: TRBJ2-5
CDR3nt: TGCGCCAGCAGCTTGGAGGCAGGGGGTTGGGAGACCCAGTACTTC
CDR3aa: CASSLEAGGWETQYF

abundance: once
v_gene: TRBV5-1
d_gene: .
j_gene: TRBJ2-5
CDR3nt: TGCGCCAGCAGCTTGGACAGGGAGGGGGAGACCCAGTACTTC
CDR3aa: CASSLDREGETQYF